The rows below give T cell receptor beta chains drawn from one sample of a study of shared clonotypes between healthy human individuals. Assay: immunoSEQ multiplex PCR; the TCRdb copy retains only in-frame clones and omits some. The data hold about 2.3 million clones, with 85% to 95% observed a single time. Sequencing was carried out using naive CD4+ T cells from PBMCs. These receptor sequences come from a man aged 18-30 years in good health. Some clones in this sample may be carry-over from other donors' samples. The CDR3 runs from the conserved cysteine through the conserved F or W. Each record gives: CDR3 length, J gene, D gene, V gene, clone size, CDR3 DNA, CDR3 protein. D genes are given only for firm matches. Clone size, where shown, is once, few, many, or a class for clones that have expanded.

>12|TRBJ2-6|.|TRBV7-3|.
TGTGCCAGCAGCCCCGGGGCCAACGTCCTGACTTTC
CASSPGANVLTF
>12|TRBJ1-2|.|TRBV28|.
TGTGCCAGCAGTTTAAGGCTGATCGGCTACACCTTC
CASSLRLIGYTF
>15|TRBJ1-5|TRBD1|TRBV19|.
TGTGCCAGTATTAAGCCAGGGGGAAGCAATCAGCCCCAGCATTTT
CASIKPGGSNQPQHF
>17|TRBJ1-3|.|TRBV11-2|.
TGTGCCAGCAGCTTAGTGGGCCAGATGAGCTCTGGAAACACCATATATTTT
CASSLVGQMSSGNTIYF
>13|TRBJ2-3|.|TRBV5-1|.
TGCGCCAGCAATCCTGGATCCACAGATACGCAGTATTTT
CASNPGSTDTQYF
>13|TRBJ1-2|TRBD1|TRBV11-2|few
TGTGCTAGCGCCCGGGACAGGGCCTATGGCTACACCTTC
CASARDRAYGYTF
>16|TRBJ2-7|.|TRBV11-2|once
TGTGCCAGCAGCTTAGATCGTAGCGGCGCCGGCTACGAGCAGTACTTC
CASSLDRSGAGYEQYF
>16|TRBJ1-3|.|TRBV6-5|.
TGTGCCAGCAGTTACTCCCGACAGGCCTCTGGAAACACCATATATTTT
CASSYSRQASGNTIYF
>13|TRBJ1-5|.|TRBV18|few
TGTGCCAGCTCACCACGGTCCGCGCTACCCCAGCATTTT
CASSPRSALPQHF
>15|TRBJ2-5|TRBD2|TRBV7-7|.
TGTGCCAGCAGCTTATACGCGGGGGGCCAAGAGACCCAGTACTTC
CASSLYAGGQETQYF
>13|TRBJ2-1|.|TRBV10-3|.
TGTGCCATCAGTGAGTCTGGGACCAATGAGCAGTTCTTC
CAISESGTNEQFF
>15|TRBJ2-4|TRBD2|TRBV4-1|.
TGCGCCAGCAGCCAAGACGGGACTAGCGGAAACATTCAGTACTTC
CASSQDGTSGNIQYF
>15|TRBJ2-1|.|TRBV5-1|.
TGCGCCAGCAGCTTACAGGGAAGCTCCTACAATGAGCAGTTCTTC
CASSLQGSSYNEQFF
>14|TRBJ1-2|.|TRBV7-9|.
TGTGCCAGCAGCCCATCAGAAAATAACTATGGCTACACCTTC
CASSPSENNYGYTF
>13|TRBJ1-3|TRBD1|TRBV10-2|.
TGCGCCAGCAGTGAGTCCTCCGGGACAGGGAGAGATTTT
CASSESSGTGRDF
>15|TRBJ1-5|.|TRBV28|.
TGTGCCAGCAGCTGGACAGACTTTAGCAATCAGCCCCAGCATTTT
CASSWTDFSNQPQHF
>16|TRBJ2-7|TRBD2|TRBV5-1|.
TGCGCCAGCAGCTTGGCCCGGACTAGCGGGTACTACGAGCAGTACTTC
CASSLARTSGYYEQYF
>15|TRBJ2-5|.|TRBV25-1|.
TGTGCCAGCAGTGAAGCAGAACAACTACAAGAGACCCAGTACTTC
CASSEAEQLQETQYF
>13|TRBJ1-1|.|TRBV18|few
TGTGCCAGCTCACCACTAGGGGACACTGAAGCTTTCTTT
CASSPLGDTEAFF
>16|TRBJ1-5|.|TRBV4-3|.
TGCGCCAGCAGCCAACGGCGGGGGGTTTGGGGTCAGCCCCAGCATTTT
CASSQRRGVWGQPQHF
>15|TRBJ1-5|.|TRBV6-6|.
TGTGCCAGCAGTACATACAGTCCGAGCAATCAGCCCCAGCATTTT
CASSTYSPSNQPQHF
>15|TRBJ2-1|TRBD2|TRBV11-2|.
TGTGCCAGCAGCCCGGGACTAGCGGCCAACAATGAGCAGTTCTTC
CASSPGLAANNEQFF
>15|TRBJ2-4|TRBD2|TRBV29-1|.
TGCAGCGTTGAGAACGGGAGGGCCGCCAAAAACATTCAGTACTTC
CSVENGRAAKNIQYF
>14|TRBJ2-7|TRBD1|TRBV6-4|.
TGTGCCAGCAGGGGACAGGGTAGGACCTACGAGCAGTACTTC
CASRGQGRTYEQYF
>13|TRBJ2-7|.|TRBV4-3|.
TGCGCCAGCAGCCAATCACAGGGCTACGAGCAGTACTTC
CASSQSQGYEQYF
>11|TRBJ2-3|.|TRBV28|.
TGTGCCAGCAGGTTGAGAGATACGCAGTATTTT
CASRLRDTQYF
>13|TRBJ2-7|.|TRBV28|.
TGTGCCAGCAGTTTAGGACCCCCCTACGAGCAGTACTTC
CASSLGPPYEQYF
>13|TRBJ1-3|.|TRBV5-1|.
TGCGCCAGCAGCTTCGGGGCTCAGAACACCATATATTTT
CASSFGAQNTIYF
>12|TRBJ1-1|.|TRBV5-1|.
TGCGCCAGCAGCTTGGTCGTCAACCAAGCTTTCTTT
CASSLVVNQAFF
>13|TRBJ2-7|.|TRBV4-2|.
TGTGCCAGCAGCCAAGGGACGAGCTACGAGCAGTACTTC
CASSQGTSYEQYF
>16|TRBJ2-1|TRBD2|TRBV11-3|.
TGTGCCAGCAGCTCGGTCGGCGGGAGAGAGTTAAATGAGCAGTTCTTC
CASSSVGGRELNEQFF
>14|TRBJ2-7|.|TRBV5-1|.
TGCGCCAGCAGCAAAGGGACGGATTCTCACGAGCAGTACTTC
CASSKGTDSHEQYF
>15|TRBJ1-1|TRBD1|TRBV5-1|.
TGTGCCAGCAGCTTGGGACAGGGAAGAGGCACTGAAGCTTTCTTT
CASSLGQGRGTEAFF
>15|TRBJ2-7|.|TRBV7-2|.
TGTGCCAGCAGTATGTATAGCGGTTTTACCTACGAGCAGTACTTC
CASSMYSGFTYEQYF
>16|TRBJ1-3|.|TRBV7-6|.
TGTGCCAGCAGCTTGAGTGAGGGGTACTCTGGAAACACCATATATTTT
CASSLSEGYSGNTIYF
>11|TRBJ1-2|.|TRBV28|.
TGTGCCAGCAGACATAACAGGGCGTACACCTTC
CASRHNRAYTF
>15|TRBJ2-7|TRBD1|TRBV15|.
TGTGCCACCAGCAGGGCGGGGACAGGGCTGAACGAGCAGTACTTC
CATSRAGTGLNEQYF